Listed here are 7 T cell receptor beta chains from one sample, sequenced in a study of T cell repertoires in cytomegalovirus infection. TCRdb reprocessed the reads via MiXCR and lists one record per CDR3 protein. The sample shows 200,000 to 300,000 distinct CDR3 sequences, roughly an eighth of them seen only once. Sequencing was performed on PBMCs. These receptors came from a human donor in good health (CMV status not recorded). Some clones in this sample may be carry-over from other donors' samples.

This clonotype was counted ten times or more. The chain joins TRBV6-4 to TRBJ1-1; TRBD1 matches at 7 bases. Germline CDR1 and CDR2: MRHNA and SNTAGT. V dropped 8 bases and J dropped 0; count of bases not matched to a gene: 3. The CDR3 spans 13 residues. The DNA of the CDR3 is TGTGCCAGCCGACAGGGTATGAACACTGAAGCTTTCTTT. Residues: CASRQGMNTEAFF.

This clonotype has only a few counts. V is TRBV5-5 and J is TRBJ1-4; TRBD1 might be the D (6 bases). This CDR3 has 15 residues. In germline, CDR1 is SGHKS, CDR2 YYEKEE (reference sequence). Trimming cost V 0 bases and J 5 bases, with 11 bases left between them. The CDR3 nucleotides read TGTGCCAGCAGCTTGGACAGGGTATCAAATGAAAAACTGTTTTTT. As protein: CASSLDRVSNEKLFF.

This clonotype showed up just a few times. The chain links TRBV4-1 to TRBJ2-5; D call uncertain. V shed 3 bases and J shed 5 bases, with 10 bases lying between them. Germline V gives CDR1 MGHRA, CDR2 YSYEKL. The CDR3 covers 13 residues. The CDR3 region has the DNA TGCGCCAGCAGCCATCTGGGGTGGGAGACCCAGTACTTC. Translation: CASSHLGWETQYF.

As regards this clonotype: No conserved phenylalanine or tryptophan is present at the end of the CDR3, so a read error is the likely explanation. V is TRBV20-1 and J is TRBJ2-5, with 8 nucleotides matching TRBD2. Germline-derived CDR1 and CDR2 are DFQATT and SNEGSKA (reference sequence). This CDR3 is built from 16 residues. J was trimmed by 5 bases and V by 6 bases; bases with no gene match: 17. The CDR3 DNA reads as TGCAGTGCCCCCTATACGACGGGAGGGCCAGGGGAGACCCAGTACTCC. This gives the protein CSAPYTTGGPGETQYS.

This clonotype was observed a handful of times. The chain has TRBV5-5 and TRBJ2-7; TRBD1 aligns across 11 bases. Germline V gene data show CDR1 as SGHKS and CDR2 as YYEKEE (reference sequence). The CDR3 contains 16 residues. V was pared by 5 bases and J by 9 bases, with 16 bases of the junction left unmatched. DNA for the CDR3: TGTGCCAGCAGACCCCCACGGACAGGGGGCCAAGAGGTGCAGTACTTC. Amino acid sequence: CASRPPRTGGQEVQYF.

The sample holds a few counts of this clonotype. V is TRBV28 and J is TRBJ1-6, with D possibly matching TRBD1 (5 bases). The CDR3 is 18 amino acids. In germline, CDR1 is MDHEN, CDR2 SYDVKM. V lost 4 bases and J lost 0, with 16 bases in between. The CDR3 reads CASSWGSPGSSYNSPLHF. CDR3 in DNA: TGTGCCAGCAGTTGGGGGTCTCCCGGGAGCTCCTATAATTCACCCCTCCACTTT.

The gene calls are TRBV6-2 or TRBV6-3 and TRBJ2-7, with D possibly TRBD2 on 6 matching bases. This CDR3 spans 14 amino acids. V lost 2 bases and J 6 bases, leaving 14 bases between the germline ends. Germline V gene lookup returns CDR1 MNHEY and CDR2 SVGEGT. In DNA, the CDR3 is TGTGCCAGCAGTTACACGGGAGATCGTGGCGAGCAGTACTTC. The encoded protein is CASSYTGDRGEQYF.